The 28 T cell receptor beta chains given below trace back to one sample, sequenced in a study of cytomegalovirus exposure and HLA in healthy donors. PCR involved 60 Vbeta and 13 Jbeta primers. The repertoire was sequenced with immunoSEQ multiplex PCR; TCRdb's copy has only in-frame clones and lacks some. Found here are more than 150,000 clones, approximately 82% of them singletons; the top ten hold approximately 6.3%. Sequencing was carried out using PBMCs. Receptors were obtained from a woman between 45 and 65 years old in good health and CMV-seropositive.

The CDR3: CASSSRTRGYTF. The CDR3 nucleotides read TGTGCCAGCAGCTCTCGGACACGAGGCTACACCTTC. The rearrangement links TRBV9 to TRBJ1-2; a possible D gene is TRBD1 (5 bases). V was pared by 4 bases and J by 8 bases, with 12 bases between. In germline, CDR1 is SGDLS, CDR2 YYNGEE. There are 12 residues in the CDR3.

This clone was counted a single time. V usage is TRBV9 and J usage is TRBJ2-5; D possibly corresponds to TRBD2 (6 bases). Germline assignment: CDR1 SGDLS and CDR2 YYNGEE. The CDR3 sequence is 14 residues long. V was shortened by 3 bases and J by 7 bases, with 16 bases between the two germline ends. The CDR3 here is CASSAGWVRGTQYF. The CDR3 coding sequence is TGTGCCAGCAGCGCTGGGTGGGTGCGGGGGACCCAGTACTTC.

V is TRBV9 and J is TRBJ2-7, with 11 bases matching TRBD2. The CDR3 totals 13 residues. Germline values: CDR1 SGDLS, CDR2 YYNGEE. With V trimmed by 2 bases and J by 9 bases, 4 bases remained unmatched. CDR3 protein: CASSVSSGGRQYF. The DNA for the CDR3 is TGTGCCAGCAGCGTTTCTAGCGGGGGGAGGCAGTACTTC.

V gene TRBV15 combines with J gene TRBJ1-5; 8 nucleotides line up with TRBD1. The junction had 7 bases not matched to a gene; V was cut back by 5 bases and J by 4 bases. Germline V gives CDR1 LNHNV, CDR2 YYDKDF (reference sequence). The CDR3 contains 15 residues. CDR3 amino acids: CATSPGTGLNQPQHF. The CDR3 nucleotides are TGTGCCACCAGCCCCGGGACAGGCTTAAATCAGCCCCAGCATTTT. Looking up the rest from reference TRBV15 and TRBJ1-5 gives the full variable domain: DAMVIQNPRYQVTQFGKPVTLSCSQTLNHNVMYWYQQKSSQAPKLLFHYYDKDFNNEADTPDNFQSRRPNTSFCFLDIRSPGLGDTAMYLCATSPGTGLNQPQHFGDGTRLSIL.

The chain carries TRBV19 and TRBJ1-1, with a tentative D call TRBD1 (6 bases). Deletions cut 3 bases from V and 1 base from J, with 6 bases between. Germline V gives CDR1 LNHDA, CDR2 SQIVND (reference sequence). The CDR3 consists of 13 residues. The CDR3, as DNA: TGTGCCAGTAGTATGGGACAGAACACTGAAGCTTTCTTT. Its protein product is CASSMGQNTEAFF.

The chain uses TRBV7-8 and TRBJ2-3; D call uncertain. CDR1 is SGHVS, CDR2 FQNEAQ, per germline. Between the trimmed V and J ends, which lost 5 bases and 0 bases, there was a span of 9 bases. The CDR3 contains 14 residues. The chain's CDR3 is CASSIRSSTDTQYF. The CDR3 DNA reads TGTGCCAGCAGCATACGCAGTAGCACAGATACGCAGTATTTT.

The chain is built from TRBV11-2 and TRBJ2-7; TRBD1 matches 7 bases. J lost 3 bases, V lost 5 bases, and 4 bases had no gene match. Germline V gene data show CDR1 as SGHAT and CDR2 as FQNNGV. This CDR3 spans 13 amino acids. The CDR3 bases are TGTGCCAGCAGCCCGGGACAGATCTACGAGCAGTACTTC. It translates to CASSPGQIYEQYF.

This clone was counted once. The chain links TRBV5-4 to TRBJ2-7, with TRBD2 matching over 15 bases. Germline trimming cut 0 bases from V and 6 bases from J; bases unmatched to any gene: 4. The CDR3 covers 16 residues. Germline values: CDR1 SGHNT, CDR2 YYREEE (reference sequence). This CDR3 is CASSLGTSGGAAEQYF. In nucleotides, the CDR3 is TGTGCCAGCAGCTTGGGGACTAGCGGGGGGGCCGCCGAGCAGTACTTC.

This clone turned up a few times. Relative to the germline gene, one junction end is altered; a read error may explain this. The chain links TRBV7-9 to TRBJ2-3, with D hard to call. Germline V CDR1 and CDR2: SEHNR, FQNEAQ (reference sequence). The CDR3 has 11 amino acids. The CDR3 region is CSSSSTDTQYF. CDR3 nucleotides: TGTTCCAGCAGCTCGACAGATACGCAGTATTTT.

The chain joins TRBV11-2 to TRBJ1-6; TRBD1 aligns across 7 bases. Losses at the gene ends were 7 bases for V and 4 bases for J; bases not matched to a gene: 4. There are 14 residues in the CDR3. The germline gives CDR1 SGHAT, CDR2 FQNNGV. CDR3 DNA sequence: TGTGCCAGCACCCCGGGACAGTATAATTCACCCCTCCACTTT. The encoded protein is CASTPGQYNSPLHF.

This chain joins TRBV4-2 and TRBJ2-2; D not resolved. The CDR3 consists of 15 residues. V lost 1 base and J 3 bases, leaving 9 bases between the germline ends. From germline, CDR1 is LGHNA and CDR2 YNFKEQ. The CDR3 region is CASSQGLQDTGELFF. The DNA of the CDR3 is TGTGCCAGCAGCCAAGGACTTCAAGACACCGGGGAGCTGTTTTTT.

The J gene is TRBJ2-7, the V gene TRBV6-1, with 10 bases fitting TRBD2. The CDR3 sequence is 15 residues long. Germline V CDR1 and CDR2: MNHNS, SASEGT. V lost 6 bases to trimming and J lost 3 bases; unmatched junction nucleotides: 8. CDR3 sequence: CASSRLAGGFYEQYF. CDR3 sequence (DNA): TGTGCCAGCAGCCGACTAGCGGGCGGATTCTACGAGCAGTACTTC.

DNA of the CDR3: TGTGCCAGCAGTTTGGGCGGGGATCACTATGGCTACACCTTC. Encoded protein: CASSLGGDHYGYTF. This chain joins TRBV28 and TRBJ1-2; no clear D. This CDR3 is 14 amino acids long. Germline V gene data show CDR1 as MDHEN and CDR2 as SYDVKM. Trimming stripped 3 bases from V and 3 bases from J, with 11 bases between.

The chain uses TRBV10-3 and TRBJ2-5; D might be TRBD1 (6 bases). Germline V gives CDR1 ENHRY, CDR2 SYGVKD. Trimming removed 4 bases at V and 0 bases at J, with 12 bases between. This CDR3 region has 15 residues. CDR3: CAISGAGANQETQYF. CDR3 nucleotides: TGTGCCATCAGTGGGGCAGGGGCTAACCAAGAGACCCAGTACTTC.

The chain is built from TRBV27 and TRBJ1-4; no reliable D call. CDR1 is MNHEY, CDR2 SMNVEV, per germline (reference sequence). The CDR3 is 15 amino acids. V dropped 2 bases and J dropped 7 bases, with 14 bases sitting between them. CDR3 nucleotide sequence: TGTGCCAGCAGTTTAAAGCCGGCCAGAGGTGAAAAACTGTTTTTT. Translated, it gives CASSLKPARGEKLFF.

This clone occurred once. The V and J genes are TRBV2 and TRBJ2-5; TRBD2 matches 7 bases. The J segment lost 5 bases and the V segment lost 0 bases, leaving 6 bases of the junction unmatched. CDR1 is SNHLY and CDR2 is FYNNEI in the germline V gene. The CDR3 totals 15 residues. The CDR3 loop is CASSEAGILAETQYF. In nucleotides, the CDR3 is TGTGCCAGCAGTGAAGCAGGGATACTAGCGGAGACCCAGTACTTC.

CDR3 amino acids: CASSLGQGRYEQYF. As DNA, the CDR3 is TGTGCCAGCAGCTTAGGACAGGGTCGCTACGAGCAGTACTTC. The chain couples TRBV11-2 to TRBJ2-7, with TRBD1 identical over 7 bases. Unmatched junction bases numbered 3, after V lost 1 base and J lost 3 bases. In germline, CDR1 is SGHAT, CDR2 FQNNGV. The CDR3 contains 14 residues.

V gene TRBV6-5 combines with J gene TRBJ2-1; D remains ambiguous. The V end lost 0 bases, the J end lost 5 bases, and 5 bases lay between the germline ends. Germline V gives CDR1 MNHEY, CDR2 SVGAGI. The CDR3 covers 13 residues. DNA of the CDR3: TGTGCCAGCAGTTACTCGCCAGACAATGAGCAGTTCTTC. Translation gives CASSYSPDNEQFF.

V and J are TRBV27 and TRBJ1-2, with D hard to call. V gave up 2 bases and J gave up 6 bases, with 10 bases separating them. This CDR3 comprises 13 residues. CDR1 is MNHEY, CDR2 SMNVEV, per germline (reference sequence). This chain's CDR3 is CASSLSRKDGYTF. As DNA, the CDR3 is TGTGCCAGCAGTTTAAGCAGGAAAGATGGCTACACCTTC.

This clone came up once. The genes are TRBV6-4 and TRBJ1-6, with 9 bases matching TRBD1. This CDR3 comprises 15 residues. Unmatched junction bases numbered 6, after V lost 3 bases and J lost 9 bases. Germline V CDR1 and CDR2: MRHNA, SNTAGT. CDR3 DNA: TGTGCCAGCAGTGAATCCGGGACAGGGTCTTCACCCCTCCACTTT. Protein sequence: CASSESGTGSSPLHF.

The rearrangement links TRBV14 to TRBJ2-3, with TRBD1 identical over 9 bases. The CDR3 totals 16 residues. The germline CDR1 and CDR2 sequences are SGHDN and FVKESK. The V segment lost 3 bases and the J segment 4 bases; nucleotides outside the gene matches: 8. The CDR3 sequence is CASSHPGQGWADTQYF. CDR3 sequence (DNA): TGTGCCAGCAGCCACCCGGGACAGGGTTGGGCAGATACGCAGTATTTT.

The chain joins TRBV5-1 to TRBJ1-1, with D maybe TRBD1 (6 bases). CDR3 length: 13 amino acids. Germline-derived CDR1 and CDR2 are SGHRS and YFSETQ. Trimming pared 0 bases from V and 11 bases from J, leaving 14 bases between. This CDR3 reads CASSLAEGQRAFF. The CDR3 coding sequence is TGCGCCAGCAGCTTGGCCGAAGGACAGAGGGCTTTCTTT.

This CDR3 is CASSLQGDEQYF. For the CDR3, the DNA is TGTGCCAGCAGCCTACAGGGGGACGAGCAGTACTTC. The chain joins TRBV5-4 to TRBJ2-5; 8 nucleotides line up with TRBD1. The J call may not be correct, given that the DNA end is closer to TRBJ2-7. The CDR3 contains 12 residues. Germline V gene sequence: CDR1 SGHNT, CDR2 YYREEE (reference sequence).

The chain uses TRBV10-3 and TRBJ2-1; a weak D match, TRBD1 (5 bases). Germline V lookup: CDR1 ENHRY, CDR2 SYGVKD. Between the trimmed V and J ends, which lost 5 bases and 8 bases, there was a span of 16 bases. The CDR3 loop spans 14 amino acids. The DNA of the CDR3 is TGTGCCATCAGTTCCCGAAGACAGAACGATGAGCAGTTCTTC. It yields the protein CAISSRRQNDEQFF.

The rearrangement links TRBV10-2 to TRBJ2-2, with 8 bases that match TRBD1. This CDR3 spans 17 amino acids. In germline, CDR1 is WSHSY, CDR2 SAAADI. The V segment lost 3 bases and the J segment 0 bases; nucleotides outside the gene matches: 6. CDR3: CASSETGQGPNTGELFF. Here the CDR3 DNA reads TGCGCCAGCAGTGAAACCGGACAGGGCCCGAACACCGGGGAGCTGTTTTTT.

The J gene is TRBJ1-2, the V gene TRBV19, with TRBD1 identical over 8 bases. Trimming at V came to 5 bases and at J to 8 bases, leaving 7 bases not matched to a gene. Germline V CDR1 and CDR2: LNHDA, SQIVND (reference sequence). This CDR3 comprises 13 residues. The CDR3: CASSSRRGQGYTF. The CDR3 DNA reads TGTGCCAGTAGTTCCCGCAGGGGGCAAGGCTACACCTTC.

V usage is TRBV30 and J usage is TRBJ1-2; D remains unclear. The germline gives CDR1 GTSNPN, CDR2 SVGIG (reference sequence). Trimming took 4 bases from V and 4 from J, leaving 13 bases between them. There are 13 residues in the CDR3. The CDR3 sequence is CAWKLRAPYGYTF. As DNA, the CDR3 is TGTGCCTGGAAGCTGAGGGCGCCCTATGGCTACACCTTC.

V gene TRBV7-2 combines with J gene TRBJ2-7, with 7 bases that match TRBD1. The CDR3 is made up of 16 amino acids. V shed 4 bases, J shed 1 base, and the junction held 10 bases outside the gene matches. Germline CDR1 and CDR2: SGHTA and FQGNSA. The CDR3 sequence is CASSSITGTDSYEQYF. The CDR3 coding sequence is TGTGCCAGCAGCTCAATCACCGGGACAGATTCCTACGAGCAGTACTTC.